The rows below give T cell receptor beta chains drawn from one sample of a study of T cells expressing NK-cell markers. Following a re-call of the 5' RACE reads, TCRdb has one entry per CDR3 protein and lacks DNA. This repertoire comprises about 260,000 distinct CDR3 sequences; its ten largest clones make up about 0.39%. Sequencing input: blood T cells: a sorted CD56 or NKG2C T cell subset, CD4+ or CD8+ T cells, or bulk PBMC T cells (not recorded which). The receptors come from a man younger than 30 in good health. The CDR3 runs from the conserved cysteine through the conserved F or W. Fields, in order: CDR3 length, V gene, J gene, CDR3 protein.

15,TRBV7-3,TRBJ2-1,CASSTSGMLHNEQFF
12,TRBV10-3,TRBJ1-1,CANGRGSTEAFF
15,TRBV12-3/TRBV12-4,TRBJ2-1,CASSPLAGVWNEQFF
16,TRBV20-1,TRBJ1-5,CSASPWLGTSNQPQHF
13,TRBV5-1,TRBJ1-1,CASSLRREGEAFF
13,TRBV4-3,TRBJ2-7,CASSQELAYEQYF
15,TRBV7-2,TRBJ2-5,CASSLVETGQETQYF
13,TRBV29-1,TRBJ2-5,CSVSPGPGETQYF
16,TRBV5-5,TRBJ2-3,CASAWGGVARGDTQYF
16,TRBV10-3,TRBJ1-1,CAIRADDWDRGVNAFF
13,TRBV15,TRBJ1-1,CATSRGMDSEAFF
16,TRBV24-1,TRBJ2-3,CATSAGLAGARDTQYF
11,TRBV20-1,TRBJ1-2,CSADGDYGYTF
15,TRBV5-1,TRBJ1-6,CASSKGQGSDSPLHF
14,TRBV12-3/TRBV12-4,TRBJ1-3,CASAELSSGNTIYF
18,TRBV20-1,TRBJ2-6,CSARELAGTVSGANVLTF
13,TRBV6-1,TRBJ2-7,CASVEGPAYEQYF
13,TRBV29-1,TRBJ2-7,CSVVLGGWNEQYF
15,TRBV30,TRBJ2-1,CAWSRIRLLYNEQFF
13,TRBV11-2,TRBJ2-5,CASSPQGQETQYF
16,TRBV4-3,TRBJ2-2,CASSQGATANTGELFF
17,TRBV21-1,TRBJ2-3,CASSKAGSATSTDTQYF
13,TRBV29-1,TRBJ2-5,CSVDRDGEETQYF
17,TRBV20-1,TRBJ2-1,CSARDLTGTTAYNEQFF